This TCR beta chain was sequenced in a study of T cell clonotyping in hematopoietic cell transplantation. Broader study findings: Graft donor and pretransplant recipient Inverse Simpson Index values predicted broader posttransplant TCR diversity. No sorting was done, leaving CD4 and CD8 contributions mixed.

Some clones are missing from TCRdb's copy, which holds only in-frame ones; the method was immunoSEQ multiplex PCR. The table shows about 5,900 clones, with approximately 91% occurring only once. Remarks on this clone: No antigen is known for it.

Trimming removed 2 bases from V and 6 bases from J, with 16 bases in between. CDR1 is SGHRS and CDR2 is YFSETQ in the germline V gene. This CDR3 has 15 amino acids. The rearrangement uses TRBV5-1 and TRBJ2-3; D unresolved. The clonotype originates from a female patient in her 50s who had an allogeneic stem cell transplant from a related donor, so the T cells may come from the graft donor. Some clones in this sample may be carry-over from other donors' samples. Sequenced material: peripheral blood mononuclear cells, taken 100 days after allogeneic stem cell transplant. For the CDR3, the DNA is TGCGCCAGCAGCTTATTACAGAGACACATGGATACGCAGTATTTT. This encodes CASSLLQRHMDTQYF.